The T cell receptor beta chain described here comes from a study of T cells in Graves' hyperthyroidism and ophthalmopathy (dated by TCRdb to between 2018 and 2020). As for the study more broadly: Peripheral blood samples were taken at initial diagnosis, before any treatment was given. To identify distinguishing TCR V-J signatures, a discovery cohort of around 100 patients was used, comprising 43 with Graves' ophthalmopathy and around 60 with stable Graves' hyperthyroidism. An independent validation cohort of some 18 hyperthyroidism patients and about 15 patients who later progressed to ophthalmopathy tested prospective prediction of ophthalmopathy. The 75 to 100 discovery patients were divided at random into training and test sets in a 7:3 ratio. Thyroid tissue and blood T-cell repertoires from about six Graves' hyperthyroidism patients were also compared in the study. Following sampling, methimazole starting at 30 mg daily was given to hyperthyroidism patients, and high-dose intravenous methylprednisolone was given to ophthalmopathy patients. The paper reports TCR Vbeta CDR3 sequencing of approximately 140 peripheral blood samples: under 45 ophthalmopathy, 70 to 85 hyperthyroidism and approximately 17 progressor patients. Broader findings and caveats from the paper: During validation, the model predicted progression to ophthalmopathy a median of around 7 months ahead of onset, with more than 55% sensitivity and about 72% specificity. Most expanded thyroid clonotypes (frequency above 0.001) were also detected in blood, suggesting blood repertoires may reflect thyroid immune responses. A model built on a 13 V-J signature distinguished ophthalmopathy from stable hyperthyroidism, reaching around 90% sensitivity and about 81% specificity in cross-validation and 80%/75% in testing. Sample size was not statistically predetermined, and investigators were not blinded to group allocation.

This clonotype showed up many times. Which antigen it targets is not known. No much larger clone is present one base from it, and per-base qualities are unavailable. A patient counted as having stable Graves' hyperthyroidism if no progression to ophthalmopathy occurred over 18 months of follow-up. Hyperthyroidism patients were newly diagnosed, had a disease duration of under 2 months, and were aged 18 to 65 years. Patients with uncontrolled infections, other autoimmune diseases, pregnancy or lactation were excluded. Diagnoses were established on the basis of clinical symptoms, serum thyroxine and TRAb, thyroid ultrasound, and orbital computed tomography. Ficoll-Paque density gradient centrifugation was used to isolate PBMCs from under 11 ml of fresh peripheral blood. Total RNA was extracted with Trizol reagent, and quality was checked on an Agilent 2100 Bioanalyzer. Amplification of TCR beta CDR3 regions was carried out from RNA transcripts. The TCR CDR3 was subjected to a first round of RT-PCR using the HTBI primer set and the Qiagen OneStep RT-PCR kit. Libraries were constructed in a second round of multiplex PCR, after which size selection and purification were carried out. Sequencing of the libraries was done on an Illumina HiSeq2000 using paired-end 100 bp reads. For the original study's pipeline: SOAPnuke was used to process the raw data, removing reads that contained adapters or uncalled bases, had a mean Phred below 15, or lacked an exact match to the constant primer or identifier. High-quality paired reads were merged using COPE v1.2.5, and each unique nucleotide sequence was defined as a clonotype. MiTCR v1.1 was used to align the clonotypes against IMGT TRBV, TRBD and TRBJ reference segments. Only V-J combinations with frequency above 0.0001, covering 99.2% of repertoires, were analysed. A TCS score was defined as the ratio between F50 (clonal expansion) and ExV (chaos), using BLOSUM62-based TCRdist between CDR3 peptides within each V-J. Welch's t-statistics and random forest reduced roughly 540 V-J features to 13, which were used in a naive Bayes classifier (R e1071). The raw public reads went through TCRdb reprocessing: fastp at Q25, MiXCR clone calling, in-frame beta chains kept. Each entry merges the rows of one CDR3 protein and shows their most common DNA and genes. The V and J calls come from TCRdb's annotation, not from the publication. For this sample there are 500,000 to 750,000 distinct CDR3 sequences; less than 20% appear just once. Around 7.3% of the sample lies in the top ten.

The germline V gene (reference sequence) gives CDR1 as SGHNT and CDR2 as YYREEE. The V and J ends are trimmed by 3 bases and 3 bases, leaving 11 bases between them. The CDR3 spans 14 residues, from the cysteine through the phenylalanine. The only DNA kept is the CDR3, 42 bases in frame from the first base. The source material was blood. This receptor was taken from a woman aged 30 to 39 with Graves' hyperthyroidism. The sequence links TRBV5-4 to TRBJ2-3; the D region may be TRBD1 or TRBD2, each matching 5 bases equally. The CDR3 reads as follows: CASSSGPLTDTQYF. Here is the DNA: TGTGCCAGCAGCTCGGGACCGCTTACAGATACGCAGTATTTT.